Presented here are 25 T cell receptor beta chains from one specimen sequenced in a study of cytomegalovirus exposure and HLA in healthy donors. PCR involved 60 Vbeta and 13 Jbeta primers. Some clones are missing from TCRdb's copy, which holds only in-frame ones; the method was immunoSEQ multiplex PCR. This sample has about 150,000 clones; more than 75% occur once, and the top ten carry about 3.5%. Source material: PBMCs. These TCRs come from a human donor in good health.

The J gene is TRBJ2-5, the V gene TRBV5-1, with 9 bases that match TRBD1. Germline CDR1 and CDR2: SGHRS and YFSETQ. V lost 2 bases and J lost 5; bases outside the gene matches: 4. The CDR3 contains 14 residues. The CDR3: CASSLWDRAETQYF. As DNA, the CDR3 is TGCGCCAGCAGCTTATGGGACAGGGCTGAGACCCAGTACTTC. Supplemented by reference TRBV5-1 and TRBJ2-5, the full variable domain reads KAGVTQTPRYLIKTRGQQVTLSCSPISGHRSVSWYQQTPGQGLQFLFEYFSETQRNKGNFPGRFSGRQFSNSRSEMNVSTLELGDSALYLCASSLWDRAETQYFGPGTRLLVL.

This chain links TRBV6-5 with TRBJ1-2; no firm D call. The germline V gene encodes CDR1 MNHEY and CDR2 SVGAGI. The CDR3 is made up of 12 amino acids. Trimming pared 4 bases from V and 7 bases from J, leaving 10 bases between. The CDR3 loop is CASSSGLGGYTF. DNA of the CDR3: TGTGCCAGCAGTTCCGGGTTAGGTGGCTACACCTTC.

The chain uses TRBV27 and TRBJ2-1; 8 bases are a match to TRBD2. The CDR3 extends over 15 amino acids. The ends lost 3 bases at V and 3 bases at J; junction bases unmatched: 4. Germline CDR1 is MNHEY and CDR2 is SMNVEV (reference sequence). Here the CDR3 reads CASSLVGGGYNEQFF. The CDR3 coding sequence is TGTGCCAGCAGTTTGGTCGGGGGGGGCTACAATGAGCAGTTCTTC.

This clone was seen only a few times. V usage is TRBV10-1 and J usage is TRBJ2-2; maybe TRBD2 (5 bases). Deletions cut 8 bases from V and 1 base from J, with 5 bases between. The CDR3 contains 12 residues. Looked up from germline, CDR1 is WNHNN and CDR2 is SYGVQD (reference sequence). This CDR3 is CASRGNTGELFF. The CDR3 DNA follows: TGCGCCAGCCGGGGGAACACCGGGGAGCTGTTTTTT.

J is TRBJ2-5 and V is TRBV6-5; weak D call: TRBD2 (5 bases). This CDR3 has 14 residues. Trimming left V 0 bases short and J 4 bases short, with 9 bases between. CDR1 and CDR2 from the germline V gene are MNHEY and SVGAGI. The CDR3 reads CASSYSAGGETQYF. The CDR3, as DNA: TGTGCCAGCAGTTACTCGGCGGGTGGAGAGACCCAGTACTTC.

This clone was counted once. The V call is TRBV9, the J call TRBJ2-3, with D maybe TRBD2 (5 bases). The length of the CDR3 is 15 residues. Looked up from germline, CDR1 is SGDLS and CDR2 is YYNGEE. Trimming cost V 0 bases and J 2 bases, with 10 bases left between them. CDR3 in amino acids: CASSVEGESTDTQYF. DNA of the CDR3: TGTGCCAGCAGCGTAGAGGGAGAGTCCACAGATACGCAGTATTTT.

The CDR3, as DNA: TGTGCCAGCAGCGGCATCGGAGGACCCCAGCATTTT. The encoded protein is CASSGIGGPQHF. The J gene is TRBJ1-5, the V gene TRBV28; D gene ambiguous. The CDR3 loop spans 12 amino acids. The ends were cut back, 6 bases at V and 10 bases at J, with 13 bases in the middle. Germline V gene data show CDR1 as MDHEN and CDR2 as SYDVKM. The variable domain in full, with the rest retrieved from reference TRBV28 and TRBJ1-5, is DVKVTQSSRYLVKRTGEKVFLECVQDMDHENMFWYRQDPGLGLRLIYFSYDVKMKEKGDIPEGYSVSREKKERFSLILESASTNQTSMYLCASSGIGGPQHFGDGTRLSIL.

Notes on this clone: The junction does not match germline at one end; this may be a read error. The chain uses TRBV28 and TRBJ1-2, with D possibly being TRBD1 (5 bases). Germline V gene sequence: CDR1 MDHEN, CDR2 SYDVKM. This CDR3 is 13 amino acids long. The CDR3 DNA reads TGTGCCAGCAGTCAACCCCAGGGCTATGGCTACATCTTC. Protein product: CASSQPQGYGYIF.

CDR3 residues: CASIDRGYETQYF. Here the CDR3 DNA reads TGTGCCAGCATCGACCGGGGATACGAGACCCAGTACTTC. J is TRBJ2-5 and V is TRBV28, with TRBD2 as a possible D gene (5 bases). The V end was cut by 7 bases, the J end by 5 bases, with 14 bases between. This CDR3 contains 13 residues. The germline CDR1 and CDR2 sequences are MDHEN and SYDVKM.

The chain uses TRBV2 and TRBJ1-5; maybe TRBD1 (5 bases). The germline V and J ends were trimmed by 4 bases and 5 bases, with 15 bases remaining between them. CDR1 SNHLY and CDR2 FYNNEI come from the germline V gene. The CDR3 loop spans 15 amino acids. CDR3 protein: CASSAGLGGDQPQHF. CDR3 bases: TGTGCCAGCAGTGCCGGTTTGGGGGGGGATCAGCCCCAGCATTTT.

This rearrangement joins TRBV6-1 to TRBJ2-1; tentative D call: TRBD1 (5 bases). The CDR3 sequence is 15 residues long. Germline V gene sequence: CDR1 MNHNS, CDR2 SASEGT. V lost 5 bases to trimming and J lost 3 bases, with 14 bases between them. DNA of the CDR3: TGTGCCAGCAGTCCATCACCCCAGGGCTACAATGAGCAGTTCTTC. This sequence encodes CASSPSPQGYNEQFF.

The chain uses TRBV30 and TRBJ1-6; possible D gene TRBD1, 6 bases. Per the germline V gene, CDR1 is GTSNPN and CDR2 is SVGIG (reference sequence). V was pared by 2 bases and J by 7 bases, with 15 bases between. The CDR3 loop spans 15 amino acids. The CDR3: CAWSPFGQRNSPLHF. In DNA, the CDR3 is TGTGCCTGGAGTCCCTTCGGACAGAGAAATTCACCCCTCCACTTT.

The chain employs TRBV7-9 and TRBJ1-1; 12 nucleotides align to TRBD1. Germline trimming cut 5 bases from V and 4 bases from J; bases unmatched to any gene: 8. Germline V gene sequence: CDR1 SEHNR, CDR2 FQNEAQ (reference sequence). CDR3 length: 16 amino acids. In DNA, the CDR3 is TGTGCCAGCAGCCAGATTAAGGGACAGGGGGCCACTGAAGCTTTCTTT. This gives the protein CASSQIKGQGATEAFF.

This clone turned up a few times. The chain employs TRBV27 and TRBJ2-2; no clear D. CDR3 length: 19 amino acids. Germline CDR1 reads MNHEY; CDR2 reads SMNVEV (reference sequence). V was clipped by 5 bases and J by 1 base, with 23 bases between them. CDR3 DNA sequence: TGTGCCAGCAGTCCACTACGAATTCGGCACAAAAGGAACACCGGGGAGCTGTTTTTT. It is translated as CASSPLRIRHKRNTGELFF.

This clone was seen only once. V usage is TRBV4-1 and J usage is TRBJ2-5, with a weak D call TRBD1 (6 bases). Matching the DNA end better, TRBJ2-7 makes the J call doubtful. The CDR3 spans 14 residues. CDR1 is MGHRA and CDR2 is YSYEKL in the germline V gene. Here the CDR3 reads CASSHRDTFYEQYF. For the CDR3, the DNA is TGCGCCAGCAGCCACCGGGACACCTTCTACGAGCAGTACTTC.

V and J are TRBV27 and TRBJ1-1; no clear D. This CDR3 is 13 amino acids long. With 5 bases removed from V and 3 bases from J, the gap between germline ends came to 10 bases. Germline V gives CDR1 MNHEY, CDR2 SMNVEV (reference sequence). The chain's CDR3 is CASSTLQYTEAFF. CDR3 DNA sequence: TGTGCCAGCAGTACCCTACAGTACACTGAAGCTTTCTTT.

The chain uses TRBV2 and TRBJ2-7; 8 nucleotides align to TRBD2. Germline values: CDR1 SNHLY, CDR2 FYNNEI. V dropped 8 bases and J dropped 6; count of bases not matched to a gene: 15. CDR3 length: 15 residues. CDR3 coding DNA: TGTGCCAGCTATTTACCGGGACTAGTCCCCTCCGAGCAGTACTTC. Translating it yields CASYLPGLVPSEQYF.

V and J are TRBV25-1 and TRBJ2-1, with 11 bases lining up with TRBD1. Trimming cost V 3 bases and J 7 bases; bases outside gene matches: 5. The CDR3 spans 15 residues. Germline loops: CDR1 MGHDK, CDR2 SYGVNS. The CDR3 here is CASSEGTGGNNEQFF. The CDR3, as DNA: TGTGCCAGCAGTGAGGGGACAGGGGGGAATAATGAGCAGTTCTTC.

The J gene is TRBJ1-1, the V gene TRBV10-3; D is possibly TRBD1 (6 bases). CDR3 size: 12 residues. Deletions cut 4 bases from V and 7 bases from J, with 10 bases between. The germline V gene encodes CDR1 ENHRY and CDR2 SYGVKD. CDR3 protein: CAISGEQGEAFF. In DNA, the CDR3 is TGTGCCATCAGTGGGGAACAGGGTGAAGCTTTCTTT.

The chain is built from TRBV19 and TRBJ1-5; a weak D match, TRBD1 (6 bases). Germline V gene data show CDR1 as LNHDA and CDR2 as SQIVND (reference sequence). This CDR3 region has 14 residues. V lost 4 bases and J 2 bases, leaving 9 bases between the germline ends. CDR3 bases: TGTGCCAGTAGTACCCGACAGGGCAATCAGCCCCAGCATTTT. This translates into CASSTRQGNQPQHF. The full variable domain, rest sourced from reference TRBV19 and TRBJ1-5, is DGGITQSPKYLFRKEGQNVTLSCEQNLNHDAMYWYRQDPGQGLRLIYYSQIVNDFQKGDIAEGYSVSREKKESFPLTVTSAQKNPTAFYLCASSTRQGNQPQHFGDGTRLSIL.

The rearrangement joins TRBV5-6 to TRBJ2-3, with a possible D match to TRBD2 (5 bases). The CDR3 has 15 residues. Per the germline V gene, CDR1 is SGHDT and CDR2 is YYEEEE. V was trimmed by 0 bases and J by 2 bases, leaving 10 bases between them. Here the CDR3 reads CASSLGGLYTDTQYF. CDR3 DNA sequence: TGTGCCAGCAGCTTGGGTGGACTTTACACAGATACGCAGTATTTT.

The CDR3 region is CASSLAGEGDEQYF. The CDR3 nucleotides are TGCGCCAGCAGCTTGGCTGGGGAAGGGGACGAGCAGTACTTC. This chain joins TRBV5-1 and TRBJ2-7; D possibly corresponds to TRBD1 (5 bases). Trimming pared 0 bases from V and 5 bases from J, leaving 12 bases between. Germline V gene data show CDR1 as SGHRS and CDR2 as YFSETQ. The CDR3 runs 14 residues.

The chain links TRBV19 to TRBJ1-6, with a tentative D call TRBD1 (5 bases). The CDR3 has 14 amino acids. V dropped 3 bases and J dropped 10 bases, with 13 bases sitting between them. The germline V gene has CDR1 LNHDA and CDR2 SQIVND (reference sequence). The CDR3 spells CASSIWGTGSPLHF. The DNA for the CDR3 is TGTGCCAGTAGTATCTGGGGAACAGGATCACCCCTCCACTTT.

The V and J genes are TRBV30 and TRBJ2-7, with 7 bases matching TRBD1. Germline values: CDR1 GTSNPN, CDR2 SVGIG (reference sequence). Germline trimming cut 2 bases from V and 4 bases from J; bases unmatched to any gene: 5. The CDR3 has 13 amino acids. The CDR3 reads CAWSQGQRYEQYF. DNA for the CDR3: TGTGCCTGGAGTCAGGGACAGAGGTACGAGCAGTACTTC.

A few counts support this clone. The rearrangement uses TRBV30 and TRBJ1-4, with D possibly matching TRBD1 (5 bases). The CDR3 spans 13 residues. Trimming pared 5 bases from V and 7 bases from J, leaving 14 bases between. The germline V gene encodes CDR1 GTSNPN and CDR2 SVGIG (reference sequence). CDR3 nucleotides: TGTGCCTGGGAAAAACGGGACTCTGAAAAACTGTTTTTT. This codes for CAWEKRDSEKLFF. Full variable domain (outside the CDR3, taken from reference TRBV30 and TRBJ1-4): SQTIHQWPATLVQPVGSPLSLECTVEGTSNPNLYWYRQAAGRGLQLLFYSVGIGQISSEVPQNLSASRPQDRQFILSSKKLLLSDSGFYLCAWEKRDSEKLFFGSGTQLSVL.